This note documents a single T cell receptor (beta chain) sequence. Its target is not known. This sample was taken from a study of CD8+ T cells in alopecia areata. Turning to the study itself: Treated patients took oral tofacitinib at 5 to 10 mg twice daily. Severity in treated patients was scored by percentage of scalp area affected. General study points: Scalp clonality and expanded CD8+ clones among the top 100 showed significant decreases with tofacitinib. Clonality was higher in lesional than normal scalp, especially in alopecia totalis/universalis.

The treatment denotes: oral pan-JAK inhibitor, 5-10 mg twice daily. Extraction of RNA preceded its reverse transcription into cDNA, which served as the sequencing template. Clones were sequenced by immunoSEQ multiplex PCR, and TCRdb holds only the in-frame ones, with some missing. The sample yields nearly 95,000 clones, 70% to 80% seen once. The V gene end was trimmed by 5 bases and the J gene end by 4 bases; junction bases not matched to a gene: 8. The CDR3 runs 15 residues. Germline V gene lookup returns CDR1 MNHEY and CDR2 SMNVEV (reference sequence). The clonotype originates from a human donor with alopecia areata. This material consisted of CD8+ T cells sorted from blood, taken at approximately week 44, from a patient treated with tofacitinib. This chain links TRBV27 with TRBJ1-2, with 9 bases fitting TRBD1. The CDR3 region has the DNA TGTGCCAGCAGTACGGGGACAGGGAATTTCTATGGCTACACCTTC. Its protein product is CASSTGTGNFYGYTF.